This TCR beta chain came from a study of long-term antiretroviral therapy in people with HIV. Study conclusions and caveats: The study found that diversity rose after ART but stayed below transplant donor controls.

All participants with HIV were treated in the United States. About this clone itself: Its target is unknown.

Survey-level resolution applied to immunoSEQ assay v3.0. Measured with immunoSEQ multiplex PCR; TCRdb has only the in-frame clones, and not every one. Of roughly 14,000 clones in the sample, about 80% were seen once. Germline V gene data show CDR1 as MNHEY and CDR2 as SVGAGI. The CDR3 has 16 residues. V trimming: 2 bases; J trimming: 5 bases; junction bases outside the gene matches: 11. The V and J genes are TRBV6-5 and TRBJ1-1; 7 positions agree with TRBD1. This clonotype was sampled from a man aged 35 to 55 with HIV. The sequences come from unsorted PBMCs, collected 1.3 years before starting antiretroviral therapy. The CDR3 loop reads CASSYPRQGGRTEAFF. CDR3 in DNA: TGTGCCAGCAGTTACCCTAGACAGGGCGGGAGAACTGAAGCTTTCTTT.